The rows below give T cell receptor beta chains drawn from one sample of a study of control samples from healthy donors and cancer patients. Profiled with immunoSEQ multiplex PCR; TCRdb holds only in-frame clones, not every one. In the table there are around 140,000 clones, roughly 92% of which are singletons. Sample: blood. All receptors come from a man aged 18 to 35 in good health. Both conserved end residues are part of each CDR3. A D gene is named only where the DNA matches it firmly. Some rows mark clone size as missing; the rest say once, few, many or name a class of expanded clone.

CDR3aa: CASSRKTGGNYGYTF
CDR3nt: TGTGCCAGCAGCCGAAAAACAGGGGGGAACTATGGCTACACCTTC
d_gene: TRBD1
v_gene: TRBV3-1/TRBV3-2
j_gene: TRBJ1-2
abundance: NA

CDR3aa: CASSSVGLGKTDTQYF
CDR3nt: TGCGCCAGCAGCTCCGTCGGTTTGGGGAAAACAGATACGCAGTATTTT
d_gene: NA
v_gene: TRBV5-1
j_gene: TRBJ2-3
abundance: NA

CDR3aa: CASSLAGAPGQGDEKLFF
CDR3nt: TGTGCCAGCAGCTTAGCGGGGGCACCGGGACAGGGGGACGAAAAACTGTTTTTT
d_gene: TRBD1
v_gene: TRBV7-2
j_gene: TRBJ1-4
abundance: NA

CDR3aa: CASSGRAPRYTGELFF
CDR3nt: TGTGCCAGCAGCGGCCGGGCCCCGCGATACACCGGGGAGCTGTTTTTT
d_gene: NA
v_gene: TRBV3-1/TRBV3-2
j_gene: TRBJ2-2
abundance: once

CDR3aa: CASSPQTGPWRQPQHF
CDR3nt: TGTGCCAGCAGCCCACAGACAGGGCCATGGCGTCAGCCCCAGCATTTT
d_gene: TRBD1
v_gene: TRBV11-3
j_gene: TRBJ1-5
abundance: NA

CDR3aa: CSAPGRGAVDTQYF
CDR3nt: TGCAGCGCCCCTGGACGGGGGGCCGTAGATACGCAGTATTTT
d_gene: NA
v_gene: TRBV29-1
j_gene: TRBJ2-3
abundance: NA

CDR3aa: CASSPNGGSYEQYF
CDR3nt: TGTGCCAGCAGCCCCAACGGGGGGTCCTACGAGCAGTACTTC
d_gene: TRBD2
v_gene: TRBV7-9
j_gene: TRBJ2-7
abundance: few

CDR3aa: CAIRGQWSLPGVTYNEQFF
CDR3nt: TGTGCCATCAGGGGACAGTGGAGCCTCCCCGGGGTTACCTACAATGAGCAGTTCTTC
d_gene: TRBD1
v_gene: TRBV10-3
j_gene: TRBJ2-1
abundance: NA

CDR3aa: CASSGDRVNTGELFF
CDR3nt: TGTGCCAGCAGCGGGGACAGGGTAAACACCGGGGAGCTGTTTTTT
d_gene: TRBD1
v_gene: TRBV28
j_gene: TRBJ2-2
abundance: NA

CDR3aa: CASSQDPGAYNEQFF
CDR3nt: TGCGCCAGCAGCCAAGATCCCGGGGCCTACAATGAGCAGTTCTTC
d_gene: NA
v_gene: TRBV4-1
j_gene: TRBJ2-1
abundance: NA

CDR3aa: CASSLMLDREQYF
CDR3nt: TGTGCCAGCAGCTTAATGTTGGACAGAGAGCAGTATTTT
d_gene: NA
v_gene: TRBV13
j_gene: TRBJ2-3
abundance: NA

CDR3aa: CASSPWAGELFF
CDR3nt: TGTGCCAGCAGCCCCTGGGCCGGGGAGCTGTTTTTT
d_gene: NA
v_gene: TRBV13
j_gene: TRBJ2-2
abundance: NA

CDR3aa: CASSPRLLAEAFF
CDR3nt: TGTGCCAGCAGCCCTAGACTTCTAGCTGAAGCTTTCTTT
d_gene: NA
v_gene: TRBV7-9
j_gene: TRBJ1-1
abundance: NA

CDR3aa: CASSPLRGAQETQYF
CDR3nt: TGTGCCAGCAGCCCCTTACGGGGGGCCCAAGAGACCCAGTACTTC
d_gene: NA
v_gene: TRBV5-6
j_gene: TRBJ2-5
abundance: NA

CDR3aa: CASSLPDAGYYNEQFF
CDR3nt: TGCGCCAGCAGCCTCCCCGACGCCGGTTACTACAATGAGCAGTTCTTC
d_gene: NA
v_gene: TRBV4-1
j_gene: TRBJ2-1
abundance: NA

CDR3aa: CASSLDLAQYQETQYF
CDR3nt: TGCGCCAGCAGCCTCGATCTAGCGCAGTACCAAGAGACCCAGTACTTC
d_gene: NA
v_gene: TRBV5-1
j_gene: TRBJ2-5
abundance: NA

CDR3aa: CASSGRGYGYTF
CDR3nt: TGTGCCAGCAGCGGCCGGGGGTATGGCTACACCTTC
d_gene: NA
v_gene: TRBV9
j_gene: TRBJ1-2
abundance: NA

CDR3aa: CASSTRKESEAFF
CDR3nt: TGTGCCAGCAGTACTAGAAAGGAGTCAGAAGCTTTCTTT
d_gene: NA
v_gene: TRBV7-9
j_gene: TRBJ1-1
abundance: NA

CDR3aa: CASSTQGASEAFF
CDR3nt: TGTGCCAGCAGCACCCAGGGGGCGTCTGAAGCTTTCTTT
d_gene: TRBD1
v_gene: TRBV2
j_gene: TRBJ1-1
abundance: NA

CDR3aa: CASSLDRGRISGNTIYF
CDR3nt: TGTGCCAGCAGCTTAGACAGGGGGCGAATCTCTGGAAACACCATATATTTT
d_gene: TRBD1
v_gene: TRBV7-9
j_gene: TRBJ1-3
abundance: NA

CDR3aa: CASKGTENSPLHF
CDR3nt: TGTGCCAGCAAGGGGACGGAGAATTCACCCCTCCACTTT
d_gene: NA
v_gene: TRBV2
j_gene: TRBJ1-6
abundance: NA

CDR3aa: CASTSTSGGSSYNEQFF
CDR3nt: TGTGCCAGTACCTCGACTAGCGGGGGGAGCTCCTACAATGAGCAGTTCTTC
d_gene: TRBD2
v_gene: TRBV19
j_gene: TRBJ2-1
abundance: NA

CDR3aa: CASSPLQGLEETQYF
CDR3nt: TGTGCCAGCTCACCATTGCAGGGTCTGGAGGAGACCCAGTACTTC
d_gene: NA
v_gene: TRBV18
j_gene: TRBJ2-5
abundance: NA

CDR3aa: CASSVGGGATDTQYF
CDR3nt: TGTGCCAGCAGCGTAGGCGGGGGGGCCACAGATACGCAGTATTTT
d_gene: TRBD2
v_gene: TRBV9
j_gene: TRBJ2-3
abundance: NA

CDR3aa: CASSLDVSGSRAEAFF
CDR3nt: TGTGCCAGCAGCTTAGATGTTTCAGGGAGTAGGGCTGAAGCTTTCTTT
d_gene: NA
v_gene: TRBV7-6
j_gene: TRBJ1-1
abundance: NA

CDR3aa: CASSVTGGNQPQHF
CDR3nt: TGTGCCAGCAGCGTGACAGGGGGCAATCAGCCCCAGCATTTT
d_gene: TRBD1
v_gene: TRBV28
j_gene: TRBJ1-5
abundance: once

CDR3aa: CASRRAAEGASDYGYTF
CDR3nt: TGTGCCAGCAGACGAGCTGCCGAGGGGGCTAGCGACTATGGCTACACCTTC
d_gene: TRBD1
v_gene: TRBV6-6
j_gene: TRBJ1-2
abundance: NA

CDR3aa: CASSWGFEQYF
CDR3nt: TGTGCCAGCAGTTGGGGGTTCGAGCAGTACTTC
d_gene: NA
v_gene: TRBV7-9
j_gene: TRBJ2-7
abundance: NA

CDR3aa: CASSLAVQPHPNNEQFF
CDR3nt: TGCGCCAGCAGCTTGGCCGTTCAACCACACCCTAACAATGAGCAGTTCTTC
d_gene: NA
v_gene: TRBV5-1
j_gene: TRBJ2-1
abundance: NA

CDR3aa: CASSPLGAENTEAFF
CDR3nt: TGTGCCAGCAGCCCCCTGGGGGCGGAGAACACTGAAGCTTTCTTT
d_gene: NA
v_gene: TRBV14
j_gene: TRBJ1-1
abundance: NA

CDR3aa: CASSFVQGLRNTQYF
CDR3nt: TGTGCCAGCAGTTTCGTACAGGGACTTAGAAATACGCAGTATTTT
d_gene: NA
v_gene: TRBV6-5
j_gene: TRBJ2-3
abundance: once

CDR3aa: CASSVSTGIGNTIYF
CDR3nt: TGTGCCAGCAGCGTATCTACAGGGATCGGAAACACCATATATTTT
d_gene: NA
v_gene: TRBV7-6
j_gene: TRBJ1-3
abundance: NA

CDR3aa: CAWIVKTKNYEQYF
CDR3nt: TGTGCCTGGATTGTAAAGACCAAAAACTACGAGCAGTACTTC
d_gene: NA
v_gene: TRBV30
j_gene: TRBJ2-7
abundance: NA

CDR3aa: CSFGTSGGLYNEQFF
CDR3nt: TGCAGCTTCGGGACTAGCGGGGGCCTCTACAATGAGCAGTTCTTC
d_gene: TRBD2
v_gene: TRBV29-1
j_gene: TRBJ2-1
abundance: NA

CDR3aa: CASSHTDRTYEQYF
CDR3nt: TGCGCCAGCAGCCATACGGACAGGACCTACGAGCAGTACTTC
d_gene: TRBD1
v_gene: TRBV4-1
j_gene: TRBJ2-7
abundance: NA

CDR3aa: CASSQGSTGSLGAFF
CDR3nt: TGTGCCAGCAGCCAAGGGTCTACAGGGTCCCTTGGAGCTTTCTTT
d_gene: NA
v_gene: TRBV3-1/TRBV3-2
j_gene: TRBJ1-1
abundance: NA

CDR3aa: CAWSGIAGGHVGGELFF
CDR3nt: TGTGCCTGGAGTGGAATAGCGGGGGGCCACGTGGGCGGGGAGCTGTTTTTT
d_gene: TRBD2
v_gene: TRBV30
j_gene: TRBJ2-2
abundance: NA

CDR3aa: CASSYYGTGPTDTQYF
CDR3nt: TGTGCCAGCAGTTACTACGGGACAGGGCCCACAGATACGCAGTATTTT
d_gene: TRBD1
v_gene: TRBV6-7
j_gene: TRBJ2-3
abundance: NA

CDR3aa: CASRHRDRRNQPQHF
CDR3nt: TGCGCCAGCAGACACCGGGACAGACGCAATCAGCCCCAGCATTTT
d_gene: TRBD1
v_gene: TRBV10-2
j_gene: TRBJ1-5
abundance: NA

CDR3aa: CASSSTPGTGALHF
CDR3nt: TGTGCCAGCAGCTCCACTCCCGGGACAGGGGCCCTCCACTTT
d_gene: TRBD1
v_gene: TRBV7-9
j_gene: TRBJ1-6
abundance: NA

CDR3aa: CASSQAGGNSPLHF
CDR3nt: TGCGCCAGCAGCCAAGCAGGGGGGAATTCACCCCTCCACTTT
d_gene: TRBD1
v_gene: TRBV4-1
j_gene: TRBJ1-6
abundance: NA

CDR3aa: CATSDLSGGYTDTQYF
CDR3nt: TGTGCCACCAGTGATTTGTCGGGGGGGTACACAGATACGCAGTATTTT
d_gene: TRBD2
v_gene: TRBV24-1
j_gene: TRBJ2-3
abundance: medium-sized

CDR3aa: CASSVGYGGGETQYF
CDR3nt: TGTGCCAGCAGCGTTGGTTACGGGGGCGGAGAGACCCAGTACTTC
d_gene: NA
v_gene: TRBV9
j_gene: TRBJ2-5
abundance: once

CDR3aa: CASSNSPGTVPPNYGYTF
CDR3nt: TGTGCCAGCAGTAATAGTCCGGGGACAGTGCCTCCTAACTATGGCTACACCTTC
d_gene: TRBD1
v_gene: TRBV28
j_gene: TRBJ1-2
abundance: NA

CDR3aa: CASSQGQNTEAFF
CDR3nt: TGCGCCAGCAGCCAGGGCCAGAACACTGAAGCTTTCTTT
d_gene: NA
v_gene: TRBV5-1
j_gene: TRBJ1-1
abundance: NA

CDR3aa: CASSKTRGQTEGYTF
CDR3nt: TGTGCCAGCAGCAAAACAAGGGGACAGACCGAAGGCTACACCTTC
d_gene: TRBD1
v_gene: TRBV7-9
j_gene: TRBJ1-2
abundance: NA

CDR3aa: CASSPGRVGIYEQYF
CDR3nt: TGTGCCAGCAGCCCCGGCAGGGTAGGGATCTACGAGCAGTACTTC
d_gene: NA
v_gene: TRBV7-3
j_gene: TRBJ2-7
abundance: few

CDR3aa: CARTGAANTEAFF
CDR3nt: TGCGCCAGGACAGGGGCCGCCAACACTGAAGCTTTCTTT
d_gene: TRBD1
v_gene: TRBV5-1
j_gene: TRBJ1-1
abundance: NA

CDR3aa: CASGGPQGAYNEQFF
CDR3nt: TGCGCCAGCGGAGGGCCACAGGGGGCCTACAATGAGCAGTTCTTC
d_gene: TRBD1
v_gene: TRBV10-1
j_gene: TRBJ2-1
abundance: NA

CDR3aa: CASSPLSTGAETQYF
CDR3nt: TGTGCCAGCTCACCACTCAGTACAGGGGCAGAGACCCAGTACTTC
d_gene: TRBD1
v_gene: TRBV18
j_gene: TRBJ2-5
abundance: NA

CDR3aa: CASRNRLGVYNEQFF
CDR3nt: TGTGCCAGCAGAAACCGTTTGGGGGTCTACAATGAGCAGTTCTTC
d_gene: NA
v_gene: TRBV2
j_gene: TRBJ2-1
abundance: NA

CDR3aa: CASSEYMDSLSQDTQYF
CDR3nt: TGTGCCAGCAGTGAATATATGGACTCTCTGTCGCAAGATACGCAGTATTTT
d_gene: NA
v_gene: TRBV2
j_gene: TRBJ2-3
abundance: NA

CDR3aa: CASSYRLIGGTGELFF
CDR3nt: TGTGCCAGCAGCTACCGACTCATTGGAGGCACCGGGGAGCTGTTTTTT
d_gene: NA
v_gene: TRBV7-2
j_gene: TRBJ2-2
abundance: NA

CDR3aa: CASSNTGSTGELFF
CDR3nt: TGTGCCAGCAGTAATACAGGGTCCACCGGGGAGCTGTTTTTT
d_gene: NA
v_gene: TRBV7-3
j_gene: TRBJ2-2
abundance: once

CDR3aa: CASSLGGIAGANVLTF
CDR3nt: TGTGCCAGCAGCTTAGGAGGGATTGCTGGGGCCAACGTCCTGACTTTC
d_gene: NA
v_gene: TRBV7-9
j_gene: TRBJ2-6
abundance: NA

CDR3aa: CASSPISGNQPQHF
CDR3nt: TGTGCCAGCAGTCCAATCTCGGGGAATCAGCCCCAGCATTTT
d_gene: NA
v_gene: TRBV27
j_gene: TRBJ1-5
abundance: NA